This T cell receptor (beta chain) was captured in a study of blood T cells in healthy people across ages. Study results and limitations: Long-lived and aged donors differed, with more naive CD4+ cells and higher diversity in the long-lived.

This CDR3 region has 16 residues. The V gene's germline CDR1 is MNHEY and CDR2 SMNVEV (reference sequence). Each donor had ten milliliters of peripheral blood drawn. Worth noting for this clonotype: Its antigen is not identified.

Primed by a sample-barcoded 5' primer and a J-beta primer mix, a second PCR proceeded for roughly 6 to 12 cycles. Using its own MiXCR run on the 5' RACE reads, TCRdb lists one record per CDR3 protein. The sample lists fewer than 2,000,000 distinct CDR3 sequences, roughly two fifths occurring once. The chain carries TRBV27 and TRBJ2-4, with D possibly TRBD2 on 7 matching bases. The DNA end is more similar to TRBJ2-7, so the J call may be wrong. The sequenced sample was blood. The clonotype was recovered from a human donor in good health. CDR3 DNA: TGTGCCAGCAGTTCCAGTCGAGGCGGGGGCCTCTACGAGCAGTACTTC. It specifies CASSSSRGGGLYEQYF.